The 20 T cell receptor beta chains listed next were all sequenced from one sample in a study of T cells after posttransplantation cyclophosphamide. Only in-frame clones appear in the TCRdb table, and some are missing; sequencing was by immunoSEQ multiplex PCR. In the table there are about 19,000 clones, around 78% of which are singletons. Sequencing used memory CD4+ T cells sorted from blood. The source of these receptors is a young man in good health and a related stem cell transplant donor.

The chain combines TRBV25-1 with TRBJ2-4, with TRBD1 identical over 11 bases. From germline, CDR1 is MGHDK and CDR2 SYGVNS. This CDR3 has 18 amino acids. V shed 2 bases, J shed 6 bases, and the junction held 12 bases outside the gene matches. In DNA form, the CDR3 reads TGTGCCAGCAGTGAAGGGGTATGGACAGGGGGCTGTAGAAACATTCAGTACTTC. Protein: CASSEGVWTGGCRNIQYF.

Note on this clone: The identical CDR3 is also encoded by other nucleotide sequences in the sample. V gene TRBV11-2 combines with J gene TRBJ1-5; possibly TRBD1 for D (5 bases). The CDR3 totals 14 residues. V was pared by 3 bases and J by 2 bases, with 8 bases between. Germline V gene data show CDR1 as SGHAT and CDR2 as FQNNGV. CDR3 residues: CASSLGQGNQPQHF. The CDR3 DNA is TGTGCCAGCAGCTTGGGGCAGGGCAATCAGCCCCAGCATTTT. Combining the CDR3 with reference TRBV11-2 and TRBJ1-5 gives the whole variable domain EAGVAQSPRYKIIEKRQSVAFWCNPISGHATLYWYQQILGQGPKLLIQFQNNGVVDDSQLPKDRFSAERLKGVDSTLKIQPAKLEDSAVYLCASSLGQGNQPQHFGDGTRLSIL.

The rearrangement links TRBV7-9 to TRBJ1-3, with D possibly TRBD1 on 6 matching bases. This CDR3 spans 15 amino acids. Trimming removed 1 base from V and 1 base from J, with 8 bases in between. Germline V gene data show CDR1 as SEHNR and CDR2 as FQNEAQ (reference sequence). This CDR3 reads CASSLEGGSGNTIYF. The CDR3 region has the DNA TGTGCCAGCAGCTTAGAAGGGGGATCTGGAAACACCATATATTTT. Drawing the rest from reference TRBV7-9 and TRBJ1-3, the complete variable domain is DTGVSQNPRHKITKRGQNVTFRCDPISEHNRLYWYRQTLGQGPEFLTYFQNEAQLEKSRLLSDRFSAERPKGSFSTLEIQRTEQGDSAMYLCASSLEGGSGNTIYFGEGSWLTVV.

This chain joins TRBV5-5 and TRBJ1-6; 7 bases agree with TRBD1. Germline CDR1 and CDR2: SGHKS and YYEKEE (reference sequence). The ends lost 1 base at V and 9 bases at J; junction bases unmatched: 4. This CDR3 has 14 residues. CDR3 DNA: TGTGCCAGCAGCTTGACAGGGGAGGCTTCACCCCTCCACTTT. This gives the protein CASSLTGEASPLHF.

This sequence joins TRBV4-1 and TRBJ1-3, with D possibly matching TRBD1 (5 bases). This CDR3 spans 16 amino acids. Trimming removed 0 bases from V and 3 bases from J, with 12 bases in between. The V gene's germline CDR1 is MGHRA and CDR2 YSYEKL. CDR3: CASSQDRGTLGNTIYF. The CDR3 coding sequence is TGCGCCAGCAGCCAAGATAGGGGAACCCTTGGAAACACCATATATTTT.

The chain has TRBV5-6 and TRBJ1-4, with TRBD1 as a possible D gene (5 bases). The length of the CDR3 is 14 residues. CDR1 SGHDT and CDR2 YYEEEE come from the germline V gene. Trimming took off 6 bases at V and 7 bases at J, with 16 bases between the two ends. The CDR3 nucleotides are TGTGCCAGCACCTGGGGTAGGGGAGGTGAAAAACTGTTTTTT. Its protein is CASTWGRGGEKLFF.

The chain combines TRBV29-1 with TRBJ2-1; the D gene is possibly TRBD1 (5 bases). The V gene's germline CDR1 is SQVTM and CDR2 ANQGSEA. The V gene lost 4 bases and the J gene lost 3 bases, with 7 bases spanning the gap. The CDR3 is 12 amino acids. CDR3 protein: CSVGQNYNEQFF. CDR3 nucleotides: TGCAGCGTTGGACAGAACTACAATGAGCAGTTCTTC.

The rearrangement uses TRBV28 and TRBJ1-1; 9 bases are shared with TRBD1. Trimming took 6 bases from V and 1 from J; bases not matched to a gene: 6. The CDR3 is 15 amino acids. Germline CDR1 is MDHEN and CDR2 is SYDVKM. CDR3 sequence (DNA): TGTGCCAGCAGAAAGACAGGGGGAAGGAACACTGAAGCTTTCTTT. Encoded protein: CASRKTGGRNTEAFF.

This rearrangement joins TRBV28 to TRBJ2-2; 12 nucleotides match TRBD2. The length of the CDR3 is 17 residues. V lost 0 bases and J lost 6; bases outside the gene matches: 5. The germline V gene has CDR1 MDHEN and CDR2 SYDVKM. The CDR3 DNA reads as TGTGCCAGCAGTTTATGGGTACTAGCGGGGGGCCCCGGGGAGCTGTTTTTT. The encoded protein is CASSLWVLAGGPGELFF.

This chain uses TRBV19 with TRBJ1-1; D remains unclear. The CDR3 loop spans 16 amino acids. Trimming stripped 6 bases from V and 5 bases from J, with 22 bases between. In germline, CDR1 is LNHDA, CDR2 SQIVND (reference sequence). The CDR3 DNA reads TGTGCCAGTAGCAGCCCCCTGAGGGTTGTACGTACTGAAGCTTTCTTT. Its protein is CASSSPLRVVRTEAFF. The complete variable domain, with remaining parts taken from reference TRBV19 and TRBJ1-1, reads DGGITQSPKYLFRKEGQNVTLSCEQNLNHDAMYWYRQDPGQGLRLIYYSQIVNDFQKGDIAEGYSVSREKKESFPLTVTSAQKNPTAFYLCASSSPLRVVRTEAFFGQGTRLTVV.

CDR3 sequence: CASSPLRGDGYTF. CDR3 coding DNA: TGTGCCAGCTCACCACTGCGGGGCGATGGCTACACCTTC. The chain recombines TRBV18 with TRBJ1-2; weak D call: TRBD1 (5 bases). The V end lost 1 base, the J end lost 6 bases, and 9 bases lay between the germline ends. This CDR3 region has 13 residues. Germline loops: CDR1 KGHSH, CDR2 LQKENI.

V is TRBV15 and J is TRBJ2-1; TRBD2 is a possible D gene (5 bases). Germline assignment: CDR1 LNHNV and CDR2 YYDKDF (reference sequence). The CDR3 is 14 amino acids. V was clipped by 1 base and J by 4 bases, with 8 bases between them. The CDR3 bases are TGTGCCACCAGCAGAGCTAGCCTTTACAATGAGCAGTTCTTC. Amino acid sequence: CATSRASLYNEQFF.

This clone was recorded a few times. The CDR3 nucleotides are TGTGCCAGCAGTTTACTTTCCAGGGGGAGTGGGAACACTGAAGCTTTCTTT. It translates to CASSLLSRGSGNTEAFF. The chain employs TRBV28 and TRBJ1-1, with 7 bases matching TRBD1. Per germline, CDR1 MDHEN and CDR2 SYDVKM. This CDR3 contains 17 residues. The V and J ends lost 2 bases and 1 base, in that order; junction bases with no gene match: 10.

A single count supports this clone. CDR3 nucleotide sequence: TGTGCCAGCAGCGTACCCGGGAGGGATACGCAGTATTTT. It yields the protein CASSVPGRDTQYF. The gene calls are TRBV9 and TRBJ2-3, with 7 nucleotides matching TRBD2. CDR1 is SGDLS, CDR2 YYNGEE, per germline. V lost 1 base to trimming and J lost 6 bases; unmatched junction nucleotides: 2. CDR3 length equals 13 residues.

The rearrangement uses TRBV6-1 and TRBJ2-7; D may be TRBD1 (6 bases). Trimming cost V 0 bases and J 3 bases, with 12 bases left between them. The CDR3 consists of 15 residues. In germline, CDR1 is MNHNS, CDR2 SASEGT. The CDR3 protein is CASSEAPGHFYEQYF. CDR3 DNA sequence: TGTGCCAGCAGTGAAGCTCCGGGACACTTCTACGAGCAGTACTTC.

The rearrangement uses TRBV6-5 and TRBJ2-2; 10 nucleotides line up with TRBD2. CDR3 size: 15 residues. Germline V gene lookup returns CDR1 MNHEY and CDR2 SVGAGI. The trim removed 6 bases at V and 3 bases at J, leaving 4 bases unmatched. The CDR3 DNA follows: TGTGCCAGCAGCCCTAGCGGGGGAGACACCGGGGAGCTGTTTTTT. It codes for CASSPSGGDTGELFF.

This clone appeared a few times. The CDR3 DNA reads TGTGCCAGCAGCGCCGGGACAGGGAGACCTAATGAAAAACTGTTTTTT. Translating it yields CASSAGTGRPNEKLFF. This chain uses TRBV2 with TRBJ1-4, with TRBD1 identical over 9 bases. The junction had 8 bases not matched to a gene; V was cut back by 6 bases and J by 3 bases. The CDR3 length is 16 residues. Germline V CDR1 and CDR2: SNHLY, FYNNEI.

This clone showed up just a few times. The chain couples TRBV27 to TRBJ1-5; D unclear. The CDR3 runs to 12 residues. V was cut by 7 bases and J by 6 bases, with 10 bases left in between. The V gene's germline CDR1 is MNHEY and CDR2 SMNVEV (reference sequence). For the CDR3, the DNA is TGTGCCAGCAATCAACTAGGTCAGCCCCAGCATTTT. Protein product: CASNQLGQPQHF.

V gene TRBV6-5 combines with J gene TRBJ1-1; the D gene is possibly TRBD1 (5 bases). Germline V lookup: CDR1 MNHEY, CDR2 SVGAGI. The CDR3 spans 13 residues. Trimming stripped 2 bases from V and 1 base from J, with 5 bases between. In DNA, the CDR3 is TGTGCCAGCAGTTACGGACAGAACACTGAAGCTTTCTTT. Its protein product is CASSYGQNTEAFF.

This clone occurred a few times. The chain couples TRBV2 to TRBJ1-5; a possible D gene is TRBD1 (5 bases). Trimming removed 7 bases from V and 3 bases from J, with 10 bases in between. The CDR3 consists of 13 residues. Per the germline V gene, CDR1 is SNHLY and CDR2 is FYNNEI. The CDR3 is CASKKGLNQPQHF. The CDR3 nucleotides read TGTGCCAGCAAGAAGGGGCTCAATCAGCCCCAGCATTTT.